The clone carrying this TCR beta chain was seen a single time. The antigen is undetermined. This may be a read error: a much more frequent sequence differs by one nucleotide. Reasons for excluding patients were uncontrolled infection, other autoimmune disease, pregnancy or lactation. The PBMCs were taken from under 12 ml of fresh peripheral blood. Using RNA transcripts as the source, TCR beta CDR3 regions were amplified. TCR CDR3 regions were first amplified by RT-PCR with HTBI primers. TCRdb fed the multiplex PCR reads into MiXCR, producing one record per CDR3 protein. The table records 350,000 to 400,000 distinct CDR3 sequences, about 15% of them present only once. V was clipped by 4 bases and J by 2 bases; unmatched bases: 6. CDR3 size: 15 residues. CDR1 is MNHEY and CDR2 is SMNVEV in the germline V gene (reference sequence). The sample comes from a study of T cells in Graves' hyperthyroidism and ophthalmopathy. Study information: Staff took peripheral blood when the initial diagnosis was made, before any treatment began.

Broader study findings: The authors' 13 V-J model separated ophthalmopathy from stable hyperthyroidism.

This sequence was found in a woman in her sixties or seventies with Graves' hyperthyroidism. Material: blood. The genes are TRBV27 and TRBJ2-7, with TRBD1 matching over 9 bases. Here the CDR3 reads CASSWGQGPPYEQYF. The CDR3 DNA sequence: TGTGCCAGCAGTTGGGGACAGGGCCCCCCCTACGAGCAGTACTTC.